A selection of T cell receptor beta chains follows, all from one sample in a study of T cell responses to AZD1222 COVID-19 vaccine. Data came from immunoSEQ multiplex PCR; TCRdb stores just in-frame clones and leaves some out. Here the sample spans over 150,000 clones, about 93% being singletons. The sample consisted of peripheral blood, taken 28 days after the second dose of the MenACWY control vaccine. Source of these receptors: an adult who received the MenACWY meningococcal vaccine as a control. Each CDR3 is given with its conserved first and last residue. D genes are given only for firm matches. For some rows the clone size is stated as once, few or many, or as a class when expanded; others skip it.

>.|.|TRBJ1-1|13|TRBV6-6
CASGGSLGTEAFF
TGTGCCAGCGGGGGCTCCTTAGGGACTGAAGCTTTCTTT
>TRBD1|.|TRBJ1-2|13|TRBV7-9
CASSHGQGMGYTF
TGTGCCAGCAGTCACGGACAGGGTATGGGCTACACCTTC
>.|.|TRBJ2-1|13|TRBV2
CASSASGVNEQFF
TGTGCCAGCAGTGCCTCGGGTGTGAATGAGCAGTTCTTC
>.|.|TRBJ2-6|18|TRBV9
CASSVALGLTSGANVLTF
TGTGCCAGCAGCGTAGCCCTGGGACTGACCTCTGGGGCCAACGTCCTGACTTTC
>TRBD1|once|TRBJ1-6|15|TRBV2
CASSGAGGRNSPLHF
TGTGCCAGCAGTGGGGCAGGGGGCCGTAATTCACCCCTCCACTTT
>TRBD1|.|TRBJ1-1|15|TRBV7-9
CASSFDRDRNTEAFF
TGTGCCAGCAGCTTCGACAGGGACCGTAACACTGAAGCTTTCTTT
>.|.|TRBJ1-1|16|TRBV14
CASSQGALGRVTEAFF
TGTGCCAGCAGCCAAGGGGCTTTAGGAAGGGTTACTGAAGCTTTCTTT
>TRBD1|.|TRBJ1-1|13|TRBV7-2
CASSRDRYSEAFF
TGTGCCAGCAGTCGGGACAGATATAGTGAAGCTTTCTTT
>.|.|TRBJ1-2|16|TRBV4-2
CASSQDGTQGDYGYTF
TGTGCCAGCAGCCAGGACGGGACACAGGGCGACTATGGCTACACCTTC
>.|.|TRBJ1-2|16|TRBV25-1
CASSGLPGGADYGYTF
TGTGCCAGCAGTGGATTGCCGGGAGGGGCGGACTATGGCTACACCTTC
>TRBD2|.|TRBJ2-7|16|TRBV7-9
CASSPWGSGGSYEQYF
TGTGCCAGCAGCCCTTGGGGTAGCGGGGGCTCATACGAGCAGTACTTC
>.|.|TRBJ1-2|13|TRBV12-3/TRBV12-4
CASSAGGLYGYTF
TGTGCCAGCAGTGCTGGGGGGCTCTATGGCTACACCTTC
>TRBD1|.|TRBJ2-5|15|TRBV5-4
CASSPPLTGGKTQYF
TGTGCCAGCAGCCCCCCCCTTACAGGGGGCAAGACCCAGTACTTC
>.|.|TRBJ2-5|14|TRBV5-1
CASSSGRGQETQYF
TGCGCCAGCTCCTCGGGGCGGGGTCAAGAGACCCAGTACTTC
>.|.|TRBJ1-4|13|TRBV18
CASQLTSNEKLFF
TGTGCCAGCCAACTCACGTCCAATGAAAAACTGTTTTTT
>TRBD2|.|TRBJ2-5|15|TRBV30
CAWKVRGGLQETQYF
TGTGCCTGGAAGGTACGCGGGGGGCTCCAAGAGACCCAGTACTTC
>.|.|TRBJ1-2|14|TRBV3-1/TRBV3-2
CASSQVVGLHGYTF
TGTGCCAGCAGCCAAGTGGTCGGACTGCATGGCTACACCTTC
>.|.|TRBJ1-1|12|TRBV29-1
CSVGQMNTEAFF
TGCAGCGTAGGACAGATGAACACTGAAGCTTTCTTT
>TRBD2|.|TRBJ2-1|16|TRBV6-5
CASSYPLAGGYNEQFF
TGTGCCAGCAGTTACCCTCTAGCGGGGGGATACAATGAGCAGTTCTTC
>.|.|TRBJ1-5|15|TRBV7-2
CASSPGLTSNQPQHF
TGTGCCAGCAGCCCGGGGTTAACGAGCAATCAGCCCCAGCATTTT
>TRBD1|.|TRBJ2-7|15|TRBV10-3
CAIRPGTGSLTEQYF
TGTGCCATCAGGCCGGGGACAGGGTCGCTCACCGAGCAGTACTTC